These 22 T cell receptor beta chains were all obtained from the same sample, sequenced in a study of STAT5B mutations in CD4+ large granular lymphocyte leukemia. Data came from immunoSEQ multiplex PCR; TCRdb stores just in-frame clones and leaves some out. The data show tens of thousands of clones, 70% to 90% seen once. The sample taken for sequencing was CD4+ T cells from blood buffy coats. These receptors were taken from a human donor in good health.

This clone was seen once. The chain carries TRBV7-8 and TRBJ2-3, with TRBD2 matching over 8 bases. CDR3 size: 16 residues. V lost 1 base to trimming and J lost 6 bases; unmatched junction nucleotides: 9. Per germline, CDR1 SGHVS and CDR2 FQNEAQ. The DNA of the CDR3 is TGTGCCAGCAGCTTAGGCGGGAGGACTAGTCATGATACGCAGTATTTT. This sequence encodes CASSLGGRTSHDTQYF.

The J gene is TRBJ2-5, the V gene TRBV27, with D unclear. The CDR3 totals 14 residues. The germline V gene has CDR1 MNHEY and CDR2 SMNVEV (reference sequence). Trimming stripped 11 bases from V and 0 bases from J, with 16 bases between. CDR3 protein: CASRPATYQETQYF. CDR3 DNA: TGTGCCTCCCGCCCCGCTACTTACCAAGAGACCCAGTACTTC.

In nucleotides, the CDR3 is TGCGCCAGCAGCTTGGAGGGGACAGGGGCCTACGAGCAGTACTTC. Its protein is CASSLEGTGAYEQYF. J is TRBJ2-7 and V is TRBV5-1, with 10 nucleotides matching TRBD1. This CDR3 spans 15 amino acids. J gave up 2 bases and V 0 bases, and 2 bases lay outside the gene matches. The germline V gene encodes CDR1 SGHRS and CDR2 YFSETQ.

This clone was counted once. The J gene is TRBJ2-7, the V gene TRBV6-6, with 7 nucleotides matching TRBD2. This CDR3 has 12 amino acids. Trimming took 6 bases from V and 6 from J; bases not matched to a gene: 5. Looked up from germline, CDR1 is MNHNY and CDR2 is SVGAGI (reference sequence). The CDR3: CASRIRGSEQYF. CDR3 sequence (DNA): TGTGCCAGCAGGATCCGCGGGAGCGAGCAGTACTTC.

This chain joins TRBV6-1 and TRBJ2-1; 12 bases fit TRBD2. The V and J ends lost 4 bases and 10 bases, in that order; junction bases with no gene match: 14. The CDR3 has 17 residues. The germline gives CDR1 MNHNS, CDR2 SASEGT. In DNA form, the CDR3 reads TGTGCCAGCAGTGTTCCTAGCGGGAGGGCCTCTTTGGTCGAGCAGTTCTTC. This gives the protein CASSVPSGRASLVEQFF.

In its sample, this clone was seen once. V and J are TRBV29-1 and TRBJ1-2; maybe TRBD1 (6 bases). The length of the CDR3 is 11 residues. V lost 6 bases and J 13 bases, leaving 18 bases between the germline ends. CDR1 and CDR2 (germline): SQVTM, ANQGSEA. CDR3 protein: CSVGHRTAATF. CDR3 coding DNA: TGCAGCGTCGGCCACCGGACAGCTGCCACCTTC. The full variable domain, rest sourced from reference TRBV29-1 and TRBJ1-2, is SAVISQKPSRDICQRGTSLTIQCQVDSQVTMMFWYRQQPGQSLTLIATANQGSEATYESGFVIDKFPISRPNLTFSTLTVSNMSPEDSSIYLCSVGHRTAATFGSGTRLTVV.

The V gene is TRBV27, the J gene TRBJ2-7; D is possibly TRBD1 or TRBD2 (5 bases each). Trimming took off 3 bases at V and 7 bases at J, with 16 bases between the two ends. CDR3 size: 14 residues. Germline V lookup: CDR1 MNHEY, CDR2 SMNVEV (reference sequence). CDR3 DNA: TGTGCCAGCAGTTTTGCGGGTGGGGCCGGGGAGCAGTACTTC. Its translation: CASSFAGGAGEQYF.

This CDR3 is CASRPGTVNQPQHF. The DNA of the CDR3 is TGTGCCAGCCGACCAGGGACAGTAAATCAGCCCCAGCATTTT. The chain is built from TRBV6-6 and TRBJ1-5, with 7 nucleotides matching TRBD1. The CDR3 extends over 14 amino acids. The V gene's germline CDR1 is MNHNY and CDR2 SVGAGI (reference sequence). Unmatched junction bases numbered 8, after V lost 8 bases and J lost 4 bases.

The V gene is TRBV11-2, the J gene TRBJ1-6; 9 nucleotides align to TRBD1. V trimming: 5 bases; J trimming: 4 bases; junction bases outside the gene matches: 3. The CDR3 has 15 amino acids. Germline V CDR1 and CDR2: SGHAT, FQNNGV. Here the CDR3 DNA reads TGTGCCAGCAGCCTGACAGGGGGATATAATTCACCCCTCCACTTT. It codes for CASSLTGGYNSPLHF.

The CDR3 region has the DNA TGTGCCAGCAGCTTATCCGGGGACGATCAGCCCCAGCATTTT. Encoded protein: CASSLSGDDQPQHF. The chain has TRBV7-2 and TRBJ1-5, with a tentative D call TRBD1 (5 bases). Deletions cut 2 bases from V and 5 bases from J, with 10 bases between. The CDR3 loop spans 14 amino acids. CDR1 is SGHTA and CDR2 is FQGNSA in the germline V gene.

The chain carries TRBV28 and TRBJ1-5, with D possibly being TRBD1 (5 bases). CDR1 and CDR2 from the germline V gene are MDHEN and SYDVKM. The CDR3 covers 13 residues. With 8 bases removed from V and 4 bases from J, the gap between germline ends came to 12 bases. CDR3 DNA: TGTGCCAGCTATGGACGGGGGAATCAGCCCCAGCATTTT. As protein: CASYGRGNQPQHF.

This sequence joins TRBV7-9 and TRBJ1-2; 11 bases agree with TRBD1. Germline assignment: CDR1 SEHNR and CDR2 FQNEAQ (reference sequence). V was pared by 3 bases and J by 8 bases, with 14 bases of the junction left unmatched. The length of the CDR3 is 17 residues. In nucleotides, the CDR3 is TGTGCCAGCAGCTTTCCAGGACAGGGGGCGTCGTCAAGCGGCTACACCTTC. It specifies CASSFPGQGASSSGYTF.

The V gene is TRBV19, the J gene TRBJ1-1, with 9 bases fitting TRBD1. V lost 7 bases and J lost 3; bases outside the gene matches: 3. Germline CDR1 reads LNHDA; CDR2 reads SQIVND (reference sequence). This CDR3 region has 13 residues. Here the CDR3 reads CASKQGADTEAFF. DNA for the CDR3: TGTGCCAGTAAACAGGGGGCGGACACTGAAGCTTTCTTT.

This chain uses TRBV7-2 with TRBJ2-1, with 10 bases lining up with TRBD2. From germline, CDR1 is SGHTA and CDR2 FQGNSA. Germline trimming cut 8 bases from V and 5 bases from J; bases unmatched to any gene: 6. The length of the CDR3 is 14 residues. CDR3 nucleotides: TGTGCCAGCGCCATGGGACTAGCGAACAATGAGCAGTTCTTC. As protein: CASAMGLANNEQFF. Supplemented by reference TRBV7-2 and TRBJ2-1, the full variable domain reads GAGVSQSPSNKVTEKGKDVELRCDPISGHTALYWYRQSLGQGLEFLIYFQGNSAPDKSGLPSDRFSAERTGGSVSTLTIQRTQQEDSAVYLCASAMGLANNEQFFGPGTRLTVL.

This chain links TRBV18 with TRBJ1-1; D call uncertain. V dropped 3 bases and J dropped 0 bases, with 11 bases sitting between them. The CDR3 consists of 15 residues. The V gene's germline CDR1 is KGHSH and CDR2 LQKENI. DNA of the CDR3: TGTGCCAGCTCACCGATTTCTATCATGAACACTGAAGCTTTCTTT. Residues: CASSPISIMNTEAFF.

The chain uses TRBV29-1 and TRBJ2-7, with D perhaps being TRBD1 or TRBD2 (5 bases each). Germline values: CDR1 SQVTM, CDR2 ANQGSEA. Trimming left V 8 bases short and J 0 bases short, with 29 bases between. This CDR3 spans 18 amino acids. Here the CDR3 reads CSYRGAGLSRGSSYEQYF. The CDR3 DNA reads as TGCAGCTATCGAGGGGCAGGGCTCTCTCGGGGCAGCTCCTACGAGCAGTACTTC.

The V and J genes are TRBV12-1 and TRBJ2-2. TRBV12-1 is given as a pseudogene. The CDR3 is 18 amino acids. DNA of the CDR3: TGTGCCAGCAGCTTTGCGCTCGAGGGGATCCATGGCGGCGGGGAGCTGTTTTTT. Amino acid sequence: CASSFALEGIHGGGELFF.

This clone was observed a handful of times. The J gene is TRBJ2-7, the V gene TRBV10-3, with D perhaps given as TRBD1 or TRBD2 (5 bases each). Germline V gene lookup returns CDR1 ENHRY and CDR2 SYGVKD. The CDR3 is 14 amino acids. V lost 0 bases to trimming and J lost 4 bases, with 10 bases between them. CDR3 bases: TGTGCCATCAGTGAGTCTGGGGGACCTTACGAGCAGTACTTC. Residues: CAISESGGPYEQYF.

The chain recombines TRBV7-9 with TRBJ2-1, with 10 bases aligning to TRBD2. Germline-derived CDR1 and CDR2 are SEHNR and FQNEAQ (reference sequence). Trimming took 5 bases from V and 7 from J; bases not matched to a gene: 11. This CDR3 is 16 amino acids long. In DNA, the CDR3 is TGTGCCAGCAGCCCGATGCTAGCGGGAGCTGAAAATGAGCAGTTCTTC. The encoded protein is CASSPMLAGAENEQFF.

This clone was found a few times. V and J are TRBV7-2 and TRBJ1-4; TRBD1 matches at 7 bases. The CDR3 covers 14 residues. Trimming cost V 5 bases and J 4 bases; bases outside gene matches: 4. The germline V gene has CDR1 SGHTA and CDR2 FQGNSA. The CDR3 spells CASSPRDSNEKLFF. The CDR3 DNA reads as TGTGCCAGCAGCCCCCGGGACAGTAATGAAAAACTGTTTTTT.

The chain recombines TRBV27 with TRBJ2-6, with 10 bases that match TRBD1. The V and J ends lost 3 bases and 1 base, in that order; junction bases with no gene match: 12. The germline gives CDR1 MNHEY, CDR2 SMNVEV (reference sequence). The CDR3 sequence is 20 residues long. In DNA, the CDR3 is TGTGCCAGCAGTTTCCGGGGACAGGGGACAGCGGGATCTGGGGCCAACGTCCTGACTTTC. Protein sequence: CASSFRGQGTAGSGANVLTF.

The chain has TRBV5-1 and TRBJ2-3; possibly TRBD2 for D (6 bases). The germline CDR1 and CDR2 sequences are SGHRS and YFSETQ. The CDR3 sequence is 15 residues long. The V end lost 0 bases, the J end lost 5 bases, and 13 bases lay between the germline ends. The CDR3 region has the DNA TGCGCCAGCAGCTTGGCCGGAACCGGGGGAGATACGCAGTATTTT. Its translation: CASSLAGTGGDTQYF.